These 7 T cell receptor beta chains originate from one sample sequenced in a study of OX40 agonist ivuxolimab in advanced cancers. Assay used: immunoSEQ multiplex PCR; TCRdb lists only in-frame clones, some missing. Among tens of thousands of clones listed, roughly 84% were seen once. The sequenced sample was CD4+ or CD8+ T cells sorted from blood, obtained in a trial of the OX40 agonist ivuxolimab. The receptors were gathered from an adult with an advanced solid tumor such as melanoma, head and neck, liver or kidney cancer.

The chain recombines TRBV9 with TRBJ2-2; 7 bases fit TRBD2. This CDR3 has 15 amino acids. Germline V gene data show CDR1 as SGDLS and CDR2 as YYNGEE. Losses at the gene ends were 3 bases for V and 4 bases for J; bases not matched to a gene: 6. CDR3 bases: TGTGCCAGCAGCGGACTAGCACTCTCCACCGGGGAGCTGTTTTTT. This translates into CASSGLALSTGELFF.

This sequence joins TRBV2 and TRBJ2-1; 14 bases are a match to TRBD2. From germline, CDR1 is SNHLY and CDR2 FYNNEI. The CDR3 is 16 amino acids. With 7 bases clipped from V and 0 bases from J, the junction kept 2 bases outside the gene matches. Here the CDR3 DNA reads TGTGCCAGCATAGGACTAGCGGGGGGCTCCTACAATGAGCAGTTCTTC. Translation gives CASIGLAGGSYNEQFF.

The chain carries TRBV4-3 and TRBJ2-1; possibly TRBD2 for D (7 bases). V was shortened by 1 base and J by 2 bases, with 9 bases between the two germline ends. The CDR3 runs 15 residues. Germline V gene lookup returns CDR1 LGHNA and CDR2 YSLEER. CDR3 residues: CASSQGGGPYNEQFF. DNA for the CDR3: TGCGCCAGCAGCCAAGGGGGGGGGCCCTACAATGAGCAGTTCTTC.

The chain is built from TRBV6-1 and TRBJ2-7, with TRBD1 identical over 8 bases. V shed 5 bases and J 3 bases; nucleotides not matched to a gene: 9. The CDR3 extends over 15 amino acids. Germline loops: CDR1 MNHNS, CDR2 SASEGT. CDR3 sequence (DNA): TGTGCCAGCAGTCTTCCGGGACAGGCAGTCTACGAGCAGTACTTC. Amino acids: CASSLPGQAVYEQYF.

The chain joins TRBV2 to TRBJ2-3; no definite D call. Germline CDR1 reads SNHLY; CDR2 reads FYNNEI. The CDR3 is 15 amino acids. V lost 0 bases, J lost 0 bases, and 7 bases lay in between. CDR3 nucleotide sequence: TGTGCCAGCAGTGAAGCGGGAACTAGCACAGATACGCAGTATTTT. Its translation: CASSEAGTSTDTQYF.

The rearrangement uses TRBV19 and TRBJ1-1; D possibly corresponds to TRBD1 (6 bases). Germline V gene sequence: CDR1 LNHDA, CDR2 SQIVND (reference sequence). The CDR3 has 16 amino acids. With 9 bases removed from V and 1 base from J, the gap between germline ends came to 21 bases. CDR3 DNA: TGTGCCAGCTTTAGGGACGGACAGAATAAGAACACTGAAGCTTTCTTT. Its translation is CASFRDGQNKNTEAFF. Full variable domain (outside the CDR3, taken from reference TRBV19 and TRBJ1-1): DGGITQSPKYLFRKEGQNVTLSCEQNLNHDAMYWYRQDPGQGLRLIYYSQIVNDFQKGDIAEGYSVSREKKESFPLTVTSAQKNPTAFYLCASFRDGQNKNTEAFFGQGTRLTVV.

V usage is TRBV14 and J usage is TRBJ1-2; TRBD1 matches at 8 bases. This CDR3 has 16 amino acids. Germline CDR1 and CDR2: SGHDN and FVKESK. Trimming took 3 bases from V and 4 from J; bases not matched to a gene: 10. CDR3: CASSQEGRGPGYGYTF. The DNA of the CDR3 is TGTGCCAGCAGCCAGGAGGGCAGGGGGCCCGGCTATGGCTACACCTTC.